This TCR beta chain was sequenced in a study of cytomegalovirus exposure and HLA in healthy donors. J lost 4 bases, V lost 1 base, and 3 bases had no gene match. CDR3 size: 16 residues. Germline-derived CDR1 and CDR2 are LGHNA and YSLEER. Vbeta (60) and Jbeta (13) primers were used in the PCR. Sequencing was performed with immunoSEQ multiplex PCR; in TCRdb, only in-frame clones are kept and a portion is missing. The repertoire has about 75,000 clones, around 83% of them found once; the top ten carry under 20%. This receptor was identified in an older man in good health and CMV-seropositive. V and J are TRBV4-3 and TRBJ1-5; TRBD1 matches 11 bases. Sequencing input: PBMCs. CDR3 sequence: CASSQGDRGGNQPQHF. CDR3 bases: TGCGCCAGCAGCCAAGGGGACAGGGGGGGAAATCAGCCCCAGCATTTT.